A selection of T cell receptor beta chains follows, all from one sample in a study of sequential checkpoint blockade in melanoma. The protocol was immunoSEQ multiplex PCR, while the TCRdb copy is restricted to in-frame clones and leaves out a portion. The sample yields around 34,000 clones, roughly 85% seen once. This specimen was CD8+ T cells sorted from blood (inferred from file names), taken from a patient given nivolumab and ipilimumab in sequence. All receptors derive from a human donor with melanoma. CDR3s include the opening cysteine and the closing phenylalanine or tryptophan. The D gene is left open where the match is weak. Clone size is shown for a subset of rows, as once, few, many or a class of expanded clone.

CDR3	DNA	V	J	D	length	size
CASRKPSTDTQYF	TGTGCCAGCAGGAAGCCCAGCACAGATACGCAGTATTTT	TRBV7-9	TRBJ2-3	NA	13	NA
CASSFRRDSYNEQFF	TGTGCCAGCAGTTTTCGACGGGACTCCTACAATGAGCAGTTCTTC	TRBV28	TRBJ2-1	NA	15	few
CASSLDTGGRREQYF	TGTGCCAGCAGTTTAGACACGGGGGGACGCAGGGAGCAGTACTTC	TRBV27	TRBJ2-5	TRBD2	15	NA
CASSRTGGTGELFF	TGTGCCAGCAGTCGTACAGGGGGCACCGGGGAGCTGTTTTTT	TRBV28	TRBJ2-2	TRBD1	14	once
CASSPLLSPSLAFF	TGTGCCAGCAGCCCCCTTTTATCCCCTAGTTTAGCTTTCTTT	TRBV11-2	TRBJ1-1	NA	14	NA
CASSYLLGQGSDTQYF	TGTGCCAGCAGCTATCTCCTCGGACAGGGGTCGGATACGCAGTATTTT	TRBV27	TRBJ2-3	TRBD1	16	NA
CASSVSFWTGVGNQPQHF	TGTGCCAGTAGTGTCTCCTTTTGGACAGGGGTCGGCAATCAGCCCCAGCATTTT	TRBV19	TRBJ1-5	TRBD1	18	once
CASSEWAGGRTDTQYF	TGTGCCAGCAGTGAATGGGCAGGGGGCAGGACAGATACGCAGTATTTT	TRBV6-1	TRBJ2-3	TRBD1	16	NA
CASNGARGASGNTIYF	TGTGCCAGCAACGGGGCTCGGGGGGCCTCTGGAAACACCATATATTTT	TRBV28	TRBJ1-3	NA	16	once
CASSVQGYTGELFF	TGCGCCAGCAGTGTACAGGGTTACACCGGGGAGCTGTTTTTT	TRBV4-1	TRBJ2-2	NA	14	NA
CASSSDRGSYEQYF	TGTGCCAGCAGCAGCGACAGGGGGTCCTACGAGCAGTACTTC	TRBV5-4	TRBJ2-7	TRBD1	14	NA
CASSLRLAGPNEQYF	TGCGCCAGCAGCCTCAGACTAGCGGGGCCCAACGAGCAGTACTTC	TRBV4-3	TRBJ2-7	TRBD2	15	NA
CASSFWAGNQPQHF	TGTGCCAGCAGTTTCTGGGCGGGGAATCAGCCCCAGCATTTT	TRBV28	TRBJ1-5	NA	14	NA
CASRAGLADSYEQYF	TGTGCCAGCAGGGCTGGCTTGGCAGACTCCTACGAGCAGTACTTC	TRBV7-9	TRBJ2-7	NA	15	once
CASRERGNAYGYTF	TGTGCCAGCAGGGAGCGAGGGAACGCTTATGGCTACACCTTC	TRBV2	TRBJ1-2	NA	14	NA
CASSFRSSGRASEQFF	TGTGCCAGCAGCTTTCGAAGTAGCGGGAGGGCCAGCGAGCAGTTCTTC	TRBV9	TRBJ2-1	TRBD2	16	NA
CASTSGANVLTF	TGTGCCAGCACATCTGGGGCCAACGTCCTGACTTTC	TRBV25-1	TRBJ2-6	NA	12	NA
CASSYLGDSSAWAEYF	TGTGCCAGCAGCTACCTGGGGGACAGCTCTGCATGGGCGGAGTACTTC	TRBV13	TRBJ2-7	TRBD1	16	NA
CTSSQERSQTREGGETQYF	TGCACCAGCAGCCAAGAGCGGTCGCAGACGCGGGAGGGGGGGGAGACCCAGTACTTC	TRBV1	TRBJ2-5	NA	19	NA
CASIVGVGNEQFF	TGTGCCAGCATTGTGGGAGTTGGTAATGAGCAGTTCTTC	TRBV2	TRBJ2-1	NA	13	once
CASSTGTGYYNEQFF	TGTGCCAGCAGCACCGGGACAGGTTACTACAATGAGCAGTTCTTC	TRBV5-4	TRBJ2-1	TRBD1	15	NA
CASSYGAEMNTEAFF	TGTGCCAGCAGTTACGGGGCAGAAATGAACACTGAAGCTTTCTTT	TRBV6-5	TRBJ1-1	NA	15	NA
CASSPSGQSYNEQFF	TGCGCCAGCAGCCCCAGCGGGCAATCCTACAATGAGCAGTTCTTC	TRBV4-1	TRBJ2-1	NA	15	once
CASRPTGAYEQYF	TGTGCCAGTAGACCGACAGGGGCCTACGAGCAGTACTTC	TRBV19	TRBJ2-7	TRBD1	13	NA
CASSTRTGAGEQYF	TGTGCCAGCAGTACCCGGACAGGGGCGGGCGAGCAGTACTTC	TRBV27	TRBJ2-7	TRBD1	14	once
CASSGDSSGPSTDTQYF	TGTGCCAGCAGTGGGGATTCTAGCGGACCTAGCACAGATACGCAGTATTTT	TRBV27	TRBJ2-3	TRBD2	17	NA
CASSIQVYRGATGELFF	TGTGCCAGTAGTATTCAAGTTTATCGGGGTGCAACCGGGGAGCTGTTTTTT	TRBV19	TRBJ2-2	NA	17	NA
CARGGVYNEQFF	TGTGCCAGAGGGGGAGTTTACAATGAGCAGTTCTTC	TRBV2	TRBJ2-1	NA	12	NA
CASSVGTGDTEAFF	TGTGCCAGCAGCGTAGGGACAGGGGACACTGAAGCTTTCTTT	TRBV9	TRBJ1-1	TRBD1	14	NA
CATPKASGRETQYF	TGTGCCACCCCAAAGGCTAGCGGTAGGGAGACCCAGTACTTC	TRBV2	TRBJ2-5	TRBD2	14	NA
CASSYSWTSGRFWYEQYF	TGTGCCAGCAGCTACTCCTGGACTAGCGGGAGGTTCTGGTACGAGCAGTACTTC	TRBV7-2	TRBJ2-7	TRBD2	18	NA
CASSPLGVGNTIYF	TGTGCCAGCAGCCCTCTAGGGGTTGGAAACACCATATATTTT	TRBV6-1	TRBJ1-3	NA	14	NA
CASGTWAPPTEAFF	TGTGCCAGCGGAACCTGGGCCCCCCCCACTGAAGCTTTCTTT	TRBV27	TRBJ1-1	NA	14	NA
CASSPTGFTEAFF	TGCGCCAGCAGCCCGACAGGGTTTACTGAAGCTTTCTTT	TRBV5-1	TRBJ1-1	TRBD1	13	NA
CASTPGGNTEAFF	TGCGCCAGCACACCAGGGGGAAACACTGAAGCTTTCTTT	TRBV5-1	TRBJ1-1	TRBD1	13	once
CASSLVARGRWGYTF	TGTGCCAGCAGCTTAGTAGCTCGGGGTCGTTGGGGCTACACCTTC	TRBV7-2	TRBJ1-2	NA	15	NA
CASEDASGAGETQYF	TGTGCCAGCGAGGACGCTAGCGGGGCCGGAGAGACCCAGTACTTC	TRBV18	TRBJ2-5	TRBD2	15	NA
CASSLQGGWGEQYF	TGTGCCAGCAGCCTACAGGGTGGCTGGGGTGAGCAGTACTTC	TRBV28	TRBJ2-7	NA	14	NA
CAWSGVQKYGYTF	TGTGCCTGGAGTGGGGTACAGAAGTATGGCTACACCTTC	TRBV30	TRBJ1-2	NA	13	NA
CASSEIGGSVEQYF	TGTGCCAGCAGTGAAATCGGCGGGAGTGTCGAGCAGTACTTC	TRBV2	TRBJ2-7	TRBD2	14	NA
CASSLSSGASYEQYF	TGTGCCAGCAGTTTAAGTTCTGGGGCTTCCTACGAGCAGTACTTC	TRBV27	TRBJ2-7	NA	15	NA
CASSLLTGASGANYGYTF	TGTGCCAGCAGTCTGCTAACAGGGGCATCGGGAGCTAACTATGGCTACACCTTC	TRBV27	TRBJ1-2	TRBD1	18	NA
CASSYGSEETQYF	TGTGCCAGCAGTTACGGCAGCGAAGAGACCCAGTACTTC	TRBV6-5	TRBJ2-5	NA	13	NA
CATSNRKGAGQPQHF	TGTGCCACCAGCAATCGAAAGGGGGCAGGGCAGCCCCAGCATTTT	TRBV15	TRBJ1-5	TRBD1	15	NA
CASSFSKLGEQYF	TGTGCCAGCAGTTTCTCCAAGCTGGGCGAGCAGTACTTC	TRBV27	TRBJ2-7	NA	13	NA
CASSQGGGGANEQYF	TGCGCCAGCAGCCAAGGGGGCGGGGGGGCAAACGAGCAGTACTTC	TRBV4-1	TRBJ2-7	TRBD2	15	NA
CASSPATGRGNEQYF	TGTGCCAGCAGCCCGGCCACCGGCAGGGGGAACGAGCAGTACTTC	TRBV7-9	TRBJ2-7	TRBD1	15	NA
CASSLDRGFYGYTF	TGTGCCAGCAGCTTGGACAGGGGATTCTATGGCTACACCTTC	TRBV11-2	TRBJ1-2	TRBD1	14	NA
CASSLDGEAFF	TGTGCCAGCAGCTTGGACGGGGAAGCTTTCTTT	TRBV5-4	TRBJ1-1	NA	11	once
CASSFGGVRYEQYF	TGTGCCAGCAGCTTCGGAGGGGTAAGGTACGAGCAGTACTTC	TRBV5-6	TRBJ2-7	NA	14	NA
CAISESVAGGITDTQYF	TGTGCCATCAGTGAGTCCGTTGCAGGGGGGATCACAGATACGCAGTATTTT	TRBV10-3	TRBJ2-3	NA	17	NA
CASSLSQGTGANVLTF	TGTGCCAGCAGTTTATCCCAGGGCACTGGGGCCAACGTCCTGACTTTC	TRBV27	TRBJ2-6	NA	16	once
CAWSWGGGYTF	TGTGCCTGGAGTTGGGGGGGAGGCTACACCTTC	TRBV30	TRBJ1-2	NA	11	NA
CASSFTSGSPVYEQYF	TGTGCCAGCAGTTTCACTAGCGGGAGCCCTGTCTACGAGCAGTACTTC	TRBV28	TRBJ2-7	TRBD2	16	few
CASSLRTSARPQHF	TGTGCCAGCAGTTTGCGGACAAGCGCACGACCCCAGCATTTT	TRBV28	TRBJ1-5	NA	14	NA